Listed below are T cell receptor beta chains from one sample, sequenced in a study of CD8 T cells in ankylosing spondylitis. TCRdb reprocessed the 5' RACE reads via MiXCR and lists one record per CDR3 protein. This table holds roughly 350,000 distinct CDR3 sequences, 8% found once. The source material was blood, either unsorted or a sorted T cell fraction (not recorded which). These receptors were taken from a male donor with ankylosing spondylitis. CDR3s include the opening cysteine and the closing phenylalanine or tryptophan. A D gene is named only where the DNA matches it firmly. Clone size is shown for a subset of rows, as once, few, many or a class of expanded clone.

cdr3_nt: TGTGCCAGCAGCCCCGTCAGGGGGGGCCTTGGCGAGCAGTACTTC
cdr3_aa: CASSPVRGGLGEQYF
j_call: TRBJ2-7
clone_size: .
v_call: TRBV14
d_call: .

cdr3_nt: TGTGCCACCAGCCAAATGTTGGGGGCGGGATTGTTCTTC
cdr3_aa: CATSQMLGAGLFF
j_call: TRBJ2-1
clone_size: .
v_call: TRBV15
d_call: .

cdr3_nt: TGTGCCTGGAGTGTACAGGGGTACGAGCAGTACTTC
cdr3_aa: CAWSVQGYEQYF
j_call: TRBJ2-7
clone_size: many
v_call: TRBV30
d_call: TRBD1

cdr3_nt: TGTGCCGTGGGGGAAACTAGCGGAGGGGATGAGCAGTTCTTC
cdr3_aa: CAVGETSGGDEQFF
j_call: TRBJ2-1
clone_size: few
v_call: TRBV10-3
d_call: TRBD2

cdr3_nt: TGTGCCAGCAGTTACTCGAAAGCAGGGGCTCCACAGCCCCAGCATTTT
cdr3_aa: CASSYSKAGAPQPQHF
j_call: TRBJ1-5
clone_size: few
v_call: TRBV6-2/TRBV6-3
d_call: .

cdr3_nt: TGTGCCATCAGTGAACCCCCGGAGAACACTGAAGCTTTCTTT
cdr3_aa: CAISEPPENTEAFF
j_call: TRBJ1-1
clone_size: few
v_call: TRBV10-3
d_call: .

cdr3_nt: TGCAGCGTTGAAGATCGACCTGGCTACACCTTC
cdr3_aa: CSVEDRPGYTF
j_call: TRBJ1-2
clone_size: few
v_call: TRBV29-1
d_call: .

cdr3_nt: TGCGCCAGCAGCCCCGGACTACTTTTGGTCTCGGGCGAGCAGTTCTTC
cdr3_aa: CASSPGLLLVSGEQFF
j_call: TRBJ2-1
clone_size: .
v_call: TRBV5-1
d_call: .

cdr3_nt: TGTGCCAGCAGTGGAGGGACACCGAACACCGGGGAGCTGTTTTTT
cdr3_aa: CASSGGTPNTGELFF
j_call: TRBJ2-2
clone_size: .
v_call: TRBV2
d_call: .

cdr3_nt: TGCAGCGTGGAGAGCGGGAGTGGGAACAATGAGCAGTTCTTC
cdr3_aa: CSVESGSGNNEQFF
j_call: TRBJ2-1
clone_size: many
v_call: TRBV29-1
d_call: TRBD2

cdr3_nt: TGTGCCAGCCGACAGGGGGCGGATACGCAGTATTTT
cdr3_aa: CASRQGADTQYF
j_call: TRBJ2-3
clone_size: .
v_call: TRBV7-2
d_call: TRBD1

cdr3_nt: TGTGCCAGCAGCTTAGCGCCCTTAGCGGGAGGGGCAGATACGCAGTATTTT
cdr3_aa: CASSLAPLAGGADTQYF
j_call: TRBJ2-3
clone_size: few
v_call: TRBV7-2
d_call: TRBD2

cdr3_nt: TGTGCCAGCAGCTTGCTGAGGAACCCCCGGGAGACCCAGTACTTC
cdr3_aa: CASSLLRNPRETQYF
j_call: TRBJ2-5
clone_size: .
v_call: TRBV5-6
d_call: .

cdr3_nt: TGTGCCACCCGGCACCGGGGCGATGAGCAGTTCTTC
cdr3_aa: CATRHRGDEQFF
j_call: TRBJ2-1
clone_size: few
v_call: TRBV15
d_call: .

cdr3_nt: TGCAGCGTTCGAGCGGACCTCTCCTACAATGAGCAGTTCTTC
cdr3_aa: CSVRADLSYNEQFF
j_call: TRBJ2-1
clone_size: many
v_call: TRBV29-1
d_call: .

cdr3_nt: TGTGCCAGCAGTTATGAGGTCCTGGGGAACTACGAGCAGTACTTC
cdr3_aa: CASSYEVLGNYEQYF
j_call: TRBJ2-7
clone_size: few
v_call: TRBV6-5
d_call: .

cdr3_nt: TGTGCCAGCAGTTATGTCTCCAACAATGAGCAGTTCTTC
cdr3_aa: CASSYVSNNEQFF
j_call: TRBJ2-1
clone_size: .
v_call: TRBV12-3/TRBV12-4
d_call: .

cdr3_nt: TGTGCCAGCAAGGAAGGCTCTGCGTACGAGCAGTACTTC
cdr3_aa: CASKEGSAYEQYF
j_call: TRBJ2-7
clone_size: .
v_call: TRBV7-9
d_call: .

cdr3_nt: TGTGCCATCAGTGTATTTTACGGGGCCGGGACTAGCGGGAGTAATGAGCAGTTCTTC
cdr3_aa: CAISVFYGAGTSGSNEQFF
j_call: TRBJ2-1
clone_size: .
v_call: TRBV10-3
d_call: TRBD2

cdr3_nt: TGCGCCAGCAGCTTGTGGGCCAGGGACGAAAACACTGAAGCTTTCTTT
cdr3_aa: CASSLWARDENTEAFF
j_call: TRBJ1-1
clone_size: many
v_call: TRBV5-1
d_call: .

cdr3_nt: TGTGCCAGCAGTACGACCGGGACAGGGAGGGTCTCTGGGGCCAACGTCCTGACTTTC
cdr3_aa: CASSTTGTGRVSGANVLTF
j_call: TRBJ2-6
clone_size: few
v_call: TRBV12-3/TRBV12-4
d_call: TRBD1

cdr3_nt: TGTGCCAGCAGCTTAGTAGGGGACTCAAACTACGAGCAGTACTTC
cdr3_aa: CASSLVGDSNYEQYF
j_call: TRBJ2-7
clone_size: many
v_call: TRBV7-8
d_call: .

cdr3_nt: TGTGCCAGCAGCTTAACCGGACAGTGGGGGGCCAACGTCCTGACTTTC
cdr3_aa: CASSLTGQWGANVLTF
j_call: TRBJ2-6
clone_size: .
v_call: TRBV7-3
d_call: .

cdr3_nt: TGTGCCAGCAGCCCCGGAATCTCTGGAAACACCATATATTTT
cdr3_aa: CASSPGISGNTIYF
j_call: TRBJ1-3
clone_size: few
v_call: TRBV11-3
d_call: .

cdr3_nt: TGTGCCAGCAGCGTCTCAGGGGTTGGTGAGACCCAGTACTTC
cdr3_aa: CASSVSGVGETQYF
j_call: TRBJ2-5
clone_size: few
v_call: TRBV9
d_call: .

cdr3_nt: TGTGCCAGCAGTTGGGACAGGTCGGCTGAAGCTTTCTTT
cdr3_aa: CASSWDRSAEAFF
j_call: TRBJ1-1
clone_size: few
v_call: TRBV5-6
d_call: TRBD1

cdr3_nt: TGTGCCAGCAGAGTGGACAGCACCTACGAGCAGTACTTC
cdr3_aa: CASRVDSTYEQYF
j_call: TRBJ2-7
clone_size: .
v_call: TRBV28
d_call: .

cdr3_nt: TGTGCCAGCAGCAAGACGGGACTAGCGGGAGGTGCCGGGGAGCTGTTTTTT
cdr3_aa: CASSKTGLAGGAGELFF
j_call: TRBJ2-2
clone_size: .
v_call: TRBV7-3
d_call: TRBD2

cdr3_nt: TGTGCCAGCATCAAACATAGCACAGATACGCAGTATTTT
cdr3_aa: CASIKHSTDTQYF
j_call: TRBJ2-3
clone_size: few
v_call: TRBV7-2
d_call: .

cdr3_nt: TGTGCCAGCAGTTTAAAGAGTAACACTGAAGCTTTCTTT
cdr3_aa: CASSLKSNTEAFF
j_call: TRBJ1-1
clone_size: few
v_call: TRBV27
d_call: .

cdr3_nt: TGTGCCATTGGAGCCTCCCGGGGCCAAAACACCGGGGAGCTGTTTTTT
cdr3_aa: CAIGASRGQNTGELFF
j_call: TRBJ2-2
clone_size: few
v_call: TRBV10-3
d_call: .

cdr3_nt: TGTGCCAGCAGCCAGATGGGGACCCGAGAGACCCAGTACTTC
cdr3_aa: CASSQMGTRETQYF
j_call: TRBJ2-5
clone_size: .
v_call: TRBV7-9
d_call: .

cdr3_nt: TGCAGTGCTAGACGGCCGGGACAGAGCATGAACACTGAAGCTTTCTTT
cdr3_aa: CSARRPGQSMNTEAFF
j_call: TRBJ1-1
clone_size: .
v_call: TRBV20-1
d_call: TRBD1

cdr3_nt: TGTGCCAGCAGTGAGAGCCCAGGAGGGTCAGAGACCCAGTACTTC
cdr3_aa: CASSESPGGSETQYF
j_call: TRBJ2-5
clone_size: many
v_call: TRBV2
d_call: .

cdr3_nt: TGTGCCAGCAGTCCCGGGACAGGGAGGGGGCGAGGAGGGCTCAATGAGCAGTTCTTC
cdr3_aa: CASSPGTGRGRGGLNEQFF
j_call: TRBJ2-1
clone_size: few
v_call: TRBV6-1
d_call: TRBD1

cdr3_nt: TGTGCCAGCAGCGTAGTCGTTGGTACTGAAGCTTTCTTT
cdr3_aa: CASSVVVGTEAFF
j_call: TRBJ1-1
clone_size: .
v_call: TRBV9
d_call: .

cdr3_nt: TGCAGTACAGGGATTGGACAAGAGACCCAGTACTTC
cdr3_aa: CSTGIGQETQYF
j_call: TRBJ2-5
clone_size: many
v_call: TRBV29-1
d_call: .

cdr3_nt: TGCAGTGCGGCCCAATCTCCGGGCGGCACAGATACGCAGTATTTT
cdr3_aa: CSAAQSPGGTDTQYF
j_call: TRBJ2-3
clone_size: .
v_call: TRBV20-1
d_call: .